The source of this T cell receptor beta chain is a study of T cell changes during pregnancy in multiple sclerosis. Concerning this clone itself: A read error is likely, as this CDR3 ends without the conserved phenylalanine or tryptophan. The DNA is omitted, as the CDR3 cannot be located on it reliably, and the CDR3 follows TCRdb's listing.

Including both end residues, the CDR3 is 9 amino acids long. TCRdb keeps only in-frame clones here, not all; method: immunoSEQ multiplex PCR. The table shows roughly 40,000 clones, with around 90% occurring only once. The chain combines TRBV21-1 with TRBJ1-1; the table's TRBD1 call for D was not verified on the DNA. TRBV21-1 is a documented pseudogene. This sample comprised CD8+ T cells from peripheral blood mononuclear cells, obtained in the first trimester of pregnancy. This sequence was found in a female donor with multiple sclerosis, enrolled in a pregnancy study. This CDR3 reads CASSMTGRN.